The T cell receptor beta chain described here comes from a study of cytomegalovirus exposure and HLA in healthy donors. The PCR had 60 Vbeta and 13 Jbeta primers. Produced via immunoSEQ multiplex PCR; TCRdb's table is partial and in-frame only. Its clone listing holds 100,000 to 150,000 clones. In germline, CDR1 is SGHTA, CDR2 FQGTGA. The junction had 20 bases not matched to a gene; V was cut back by 5 bases and J by 5 bases. This CDR3 region has 19 residues. In regard to this clone: The antigen remains unidentified.

Study-level points and caveats: V- and J-gene trimming in TCR beta was tied to a missense DCLRE1C variant by an analysis performed later.

Source material: PBMCs. This sequence was found in a young man in good health and CMV-seronegative. The rearrangement uses TRBV7-3 and TRBJ2-1; 8 nucleotides line up with TRBD2. In DNA, the CDR3 is TGTGCCAGCAGCCGGGCCTTAAGGACTAGCCCCTTTTCTCACAATGAGCAGTTCTTC. This encodes CASSRALRTSPFSHNEQFF.